This is a list of T cell receptor beta chains from one sample in a study of T cell responses to AZD1222 COVID-19 vaccine. The assay was immunoSEQ multiplex PCR, and TCRdb's table has in-frame clones only and misses some. The table shows approximately 120,000 clones, with more than 80% occurring only once. This material consisted of peripheral blood, taken 28 days after the second AZD1222 dose. The receptors here all came from an adult who received the AZD1222 COVID-19 vaccine. Each CDR3 is given with its conserved first and last residue. D genes are given only for firm matches. The size of a clone is reported for some rows only, either as once, few or many, or as a class for expanded clones.

-	TRBV6-4	-	19	TRBJ1-6	CASSDSVQGIASYNSPLHF	TGTGCCAGCAGTGACTCGGTACAGGGAATCGCCTCCTATAATTCACCCCTCCACTTT
TRBD1	TRBV6-5	-	14	TRBJ2-7	CASRLDRDGNEQYF	TGTGCCAGCAGACTTGACAGGGACGGGAACGAGCAGTACTTC
TRBD1	TRBV6-5	few	15	TRBJ2-7	CASSSPGQGSYEQYF	TGTGCCAGCAGTTCCCCGGGACAGGGGTCCTACGAGCAGTACTTC
-	TRBV23-1	-	18	TRBJ2-5	CASSQSGSSGIRKETQYF	TGCGCCAGCAGTCAATCGGGGAGTAGCGGTATTAGGAAAGAGACCCAGTACTTC
TRBD1	TRBV19	-	13	TRBJ1-2	CASTRTGGRGYTF	TGTGCCAGTACCAGGACAGGGGGCCGCGGCTACACCTTC
-	TRBV4-1	-	14	TRBJ2-5	CASSQEGGLGTQYF	TGCGCCAGCAGCCAAGAGGGGGGCCTGGGGACCCAGTACTTC
TRBD2	TRBV9	few	16	TRBJ2-3	CASSYGLAGGTHTQYF	TGTGCCAGCAGCTACGGACTAGCGGGGGGCACGCATACGCAGTATTTT
TRBD1	TRBV27	-	16	TRBJ1-5	CASSFLRTGGNQPQHF	TGTGCCAGCAGTTTTCTGAGGACAGGGGGCAATCAGCCCCAGCATTTT
-	TRBV7-9	once	14	TRBJ1-4	CASSLGGISEKLFF	TGTGCCAGCAGCCTGGGGGGAATAAGTGAAAAACTGTTTTTT
-	TRBV6-5	-	15	TRBJ1-6	CASSYSRGDNSPLHF	TGTGCCAGCAGTTACTCAAGGGGGGATAATTCACCCCTCCACTTT
-	TRBV2	once	16	TRBJ2-2	CASSELGSYDTGELFF	TGTGCCAGCAGTGAACTCGGGAGTTATGACACCGGGGAGCTGTTTTTT
TRBD1	TRBV4-1	-	16	TRBJ2-3	CASSQAPDRGRYTQYF	TGCGCCAGCAGCCAAGCACCGGACAGGGGGCGGTATACGCAGTATTTT
-	TRBV3-1/TRBV3-2	-	12	TRBJ2-7	CASSQETRTQYF	TGTGCCAGCAGCCAAGAAACCCGGACACAATACTTC
-	TRBV5-5	-	15	TRBJ1-2	CASSERSRTVYGYTF	TGTGCCAGCAGCGAAAGATCCCGGACAGTCTATGGCTACACCTTC
-	TRBV11-2	-	16	TRBJ1-4	CASSGTVKATNEKLFF	TGTGCCAGCAGCGGTACCGTCAAAGCAACTAATGAAAAACTGTTTTTT
TRBD1	TRBV9	-	16	TRBJ1-6	CASSVGDRFLNSPLHF	TGTGCCAGCAGCGTAGGGGACAGGTTCCTTAATTCACCCCTCCACTTT
-	TRBV28	-	13	TRBJ2-7	CASSSSLWAEQYF	TGTGCCAGCAGCTCTAGTCTGTGGGCCGAGCAGTACTTC
-	TRBV6-4	few	11	TRBJ1-5	CASRDLLTQHF	TGTGCCAGCAGGGACCTGTTGACCCAGCATTTT
TRBD2	TRBV27	-	15	TRBJ2-1	CASSSTSGGLNEQFF	TGTGCCAGCAGTTCGACTAGCGGGGGGTTAAATGAGCAGTTCTTC
TRBD1	TRBV10-3	-	13	TRBJ2-2	CATRDSNTGELFF	TGTGCCACCCGGGACAGCAACACCGGGGAGCTGTTTTTT
-	TRBV7-8	-	15	TRBJ1-2	CASSLRRELNYGYTF	TGTGCCAGCAGCTTACGCCGGGAGTTGAACTATGGCTACACCTTC
-	TRBV4-2	few	12	TRBJ1-1	CASSQGYTEAFF	TGTGCCAGCAGCCAAGGCTACACTGAAGCTTTCTTT